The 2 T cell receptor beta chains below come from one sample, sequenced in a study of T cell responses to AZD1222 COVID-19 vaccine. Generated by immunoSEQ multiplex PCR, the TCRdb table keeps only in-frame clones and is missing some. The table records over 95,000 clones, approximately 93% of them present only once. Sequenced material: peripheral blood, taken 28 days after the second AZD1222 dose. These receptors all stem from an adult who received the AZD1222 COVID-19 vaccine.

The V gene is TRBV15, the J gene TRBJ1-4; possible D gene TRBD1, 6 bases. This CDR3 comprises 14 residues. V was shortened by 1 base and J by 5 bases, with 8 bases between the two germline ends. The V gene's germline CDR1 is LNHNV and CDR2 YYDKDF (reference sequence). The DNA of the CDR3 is TGTGCCACCAGCAGAGCAGGGGTAAATGAAAAACTGTTTTTT. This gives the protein CATSRAGVNEKLFF.

The CDR3 sequence: CASSLQAGRTLQPQHF. In nucleotides, the CDR3 is TGTGCCAGCAGCTTACAAGCAGGGAGAACATTGCAGCCCCAGCATTTT. The chain joins TRBV11-3 to TRBJ1-5; maybe TRBD1 (5 bases). The CDR3 is 16 amino acids. V was shortened by 2 bases and J by 7 bases, with 18 bases between the two germline ends. CDR1 SGHNT and CDR2 YENEEA come from the germline V gene.